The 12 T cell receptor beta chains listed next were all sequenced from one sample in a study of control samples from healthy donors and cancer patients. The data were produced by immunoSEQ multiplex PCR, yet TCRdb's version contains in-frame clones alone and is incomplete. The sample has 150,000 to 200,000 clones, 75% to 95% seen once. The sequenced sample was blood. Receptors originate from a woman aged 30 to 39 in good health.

The CDR3 DNA reads as TGTGCCAGCAGTCAGCTGGGTGGCTACACCTTC. Its translation: CASSQLGGYTF. The chain links TRBV25-1 to TRBJ1-2; no firm D call. This CDR3 contains 11 residues. The ends were cut back, 5 bases at V and 7 bases at J, with 8 bases in the middle. Germline CDR1 is MGHDK and CDR2 is SYGVNS.

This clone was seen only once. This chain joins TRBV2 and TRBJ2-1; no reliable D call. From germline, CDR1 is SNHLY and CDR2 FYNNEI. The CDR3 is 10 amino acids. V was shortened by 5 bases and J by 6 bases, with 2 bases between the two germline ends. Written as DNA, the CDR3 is TGTGCCAGCAGTACCAATGAGCAGTTCTTC. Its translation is CASSTNEQFF. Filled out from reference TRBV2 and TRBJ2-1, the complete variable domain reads EPEVTQTPSHQVTQMGQEVILRCVPISNHLYFYWYRQILGQKVEFLVSFYNNEISEKSEIFDDQFSVERPDGSNFTLKIRSTKLEDSAMYFCASSTNEQFFGPGTRLTVL.

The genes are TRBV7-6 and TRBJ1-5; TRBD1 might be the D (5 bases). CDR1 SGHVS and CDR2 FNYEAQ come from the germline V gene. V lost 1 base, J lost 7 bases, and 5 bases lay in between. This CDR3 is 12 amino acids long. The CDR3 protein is CASSLGGQPQHF. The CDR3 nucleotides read TGTGCCAGCAGCTTAGGGGGCCAGCCCCAGCATTTT.

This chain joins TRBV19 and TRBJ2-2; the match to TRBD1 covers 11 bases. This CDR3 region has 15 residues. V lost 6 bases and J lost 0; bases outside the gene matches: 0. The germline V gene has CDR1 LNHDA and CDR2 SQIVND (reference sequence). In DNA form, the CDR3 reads TGTGCCAGTAGGGGACAGGGGGCGAACACCGGGGAGCTGTTTTTT. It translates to CASRGQGANTGELFF.

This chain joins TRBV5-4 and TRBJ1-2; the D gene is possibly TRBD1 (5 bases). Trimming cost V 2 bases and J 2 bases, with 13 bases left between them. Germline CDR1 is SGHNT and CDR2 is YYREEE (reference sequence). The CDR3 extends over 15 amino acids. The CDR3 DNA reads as TGTGCCAGCAGCTTAGATGGGGGACGGAACTATGGCTACACCTTC. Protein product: CASSLDGGRNYGYTF. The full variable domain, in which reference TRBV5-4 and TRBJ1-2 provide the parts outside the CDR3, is ETGVTQSPTHLIKTRGQQVTLRCSSQSGHNTVSWYQQALGQGPQFIFQYYREEENGRGNFPPRFSGLQFPNYSSELNVNALELDDSALYLCASSLDGGRNYGYTFGSGTRLTVV.

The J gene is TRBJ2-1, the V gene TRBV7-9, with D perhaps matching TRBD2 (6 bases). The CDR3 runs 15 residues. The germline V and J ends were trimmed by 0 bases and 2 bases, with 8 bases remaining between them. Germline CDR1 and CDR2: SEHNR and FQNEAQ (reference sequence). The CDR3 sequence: CASSLAEGTYNEQFF. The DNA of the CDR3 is TGTGCCAGCAGCTTAGCGGAGGGGACCTACAATGAGCAGTTCTTC.

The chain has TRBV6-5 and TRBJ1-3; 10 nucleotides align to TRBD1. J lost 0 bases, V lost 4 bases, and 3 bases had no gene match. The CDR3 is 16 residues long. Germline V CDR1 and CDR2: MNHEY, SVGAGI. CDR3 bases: TGTGCCAGCAGTTTAGACAGGGGGCTCTCTGGAAACACCATATATTTT. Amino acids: CASSLDRGLSGNTIYF.

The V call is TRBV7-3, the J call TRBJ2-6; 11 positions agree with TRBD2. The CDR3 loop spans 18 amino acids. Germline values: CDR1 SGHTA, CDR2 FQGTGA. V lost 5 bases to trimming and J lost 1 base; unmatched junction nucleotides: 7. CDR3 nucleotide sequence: TGTGCCAGCAGCCCCTATCTAGCGGGAGGTTCTGGGGCCAACGTCCTGACTTTC. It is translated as CASSPYLAGGSGANVLTF.

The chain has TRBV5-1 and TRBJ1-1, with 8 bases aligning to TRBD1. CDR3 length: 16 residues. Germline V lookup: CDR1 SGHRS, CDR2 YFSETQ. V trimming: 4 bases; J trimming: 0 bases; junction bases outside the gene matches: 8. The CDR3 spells CASSLGMDRVNTEAFF. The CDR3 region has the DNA TGCGCCAGCAGCCTCGGAATGGACAGGGTGAACACTGAAGCTTTCTTT.

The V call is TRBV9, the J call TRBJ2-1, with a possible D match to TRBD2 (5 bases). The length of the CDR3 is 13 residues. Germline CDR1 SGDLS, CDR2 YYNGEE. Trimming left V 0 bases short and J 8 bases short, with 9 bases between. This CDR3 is CASSVAGKDEQFF. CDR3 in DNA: TGTGCCAGCAGCGTAGCGGGAAAGGATGAGCAGTTCTTC.

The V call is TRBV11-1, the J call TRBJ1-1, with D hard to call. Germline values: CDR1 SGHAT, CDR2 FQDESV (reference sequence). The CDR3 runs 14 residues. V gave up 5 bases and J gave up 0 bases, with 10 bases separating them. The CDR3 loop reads CASSHDQVNTEAFF. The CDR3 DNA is TGTGCCAGCAGCCACGACCAGGTGAACACTGAAGCTTTCTTT.

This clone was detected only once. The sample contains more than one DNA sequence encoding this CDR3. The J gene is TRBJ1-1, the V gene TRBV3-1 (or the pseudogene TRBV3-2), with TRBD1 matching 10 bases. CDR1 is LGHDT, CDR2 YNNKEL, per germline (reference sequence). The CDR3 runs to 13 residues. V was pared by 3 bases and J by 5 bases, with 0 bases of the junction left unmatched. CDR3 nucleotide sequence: TGTGCCAGCAGCCAGGACAGGGGGACTGAAGCTTTCTTT. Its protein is CASSQDRGTEAFF.